Following are 25 T cell receptor beta chains from one sample sequenced in a study of T cell responses to AZD1222 COVID-19 vaccine. The assay was immunoSEQ multiplex PCR, and TCRdb's table has in-frame clones only and misses some. Altogether about 130,000 clones are present, approximately 93% being singletons, with the ten largest covering around 3.1%. Here the sequenced sample was peripheral blood, taken on day 0 of AZD1222 vaccination. These receptors originate from an adult in good health.

The table lists this clone with a count of one. The V gene is TRBV19, the J gene TRBJ1-6; 8 bases map to TRBD1. V gave up 2 bases and J gave up 8 bases; unmatched junction bases: 8. Germline loops: CDR1 LNHDA, CDR2 SQIVND (reference sequence). There are 16 residues in the CDR3. For the CDR3, the DNA is TGTGCCAGTAGTATAAACTACAGGGGGTTGGATTCACCCCTCCACTTT. Its translation is CASSINYRGLDSPLHF.

Sample share makes this clone medium-sized. The chain couples TRBV7-2 to TRBJ2-7; D possibly corresponds to TRBD1 (6 bases). Germline V lookup: CDR1 SGHTA, CDR2 FQGNSA. V lost 4 bases to trimming and J lost 2 bases, with 15 bases between them. The CDR3 sequence is 15 residues long. CDR3 amino acids: CASSSTGSAAYEQYF. CDR3 DNA sequence: TGTGCCAGCAGCTCCACAGGGTCAGCAGCCTACGAGCAGTACTTC.

The J gene is TRBJ1-1, the V gene TRBV19, with 8 bases fitting TRBD1. The germline V gene has CDR1 LNHDA and CDR2 SQIVND (reference sequence). CDR3 length: 15 residues. V shed 10 bases, J shed 1 base, and the junction held 11 bases outside the gene matches. CDR3 residues: CATTTRDRTNTEAFF. In DNA, the CDR3 is TGTGCCACCACGACCCGGGACAGGACGAACACTGAAGCTTTCTTT.

This chain uses TRBV7-2 with TRBJ1-5; the D gene is possibly TRBD1 (6 bases). The CDR3 loop spans 13 amino acids. The V and J ends lost 5 bases and 7 bases respectively, with 12 bases between them. Germline V gene data show CDR1 as SGHTA and CDR2 as FQGNSA. The CDR3, as DNA: TGTGCCAGCAGCCCCGACAGGCAGCAGCCCCAGCATTTT. Protein product: CASSPDRQQPQHF.

This clone was counted a few times. The chain couples TRBV9 to TRBJ1-1, with 8 bases aligning to TRBD1. Germline values: CDR1 SGDLS, CDR2 YYNGEE. After removal of 5 bases from V and 4 bases from J, the junction contained 7 bases not matched to a gene. The CDR3 length is 14 residues. Here the CDR3 reads CASSSGGVGTEAFF. The DNA for the CDR3 is TGTGCCAGCAGTTCAGGGGGCGTCGGCACTGAAGCTTTCTTT.

The J gene is TRBJ1-2, the V gene TRBV27; D remains ambiguous. The CDR3 totals 16 residues. Trimming removed 1 base from V and 6 bases from J, with 18 bases in between. Germline CDR1 is MNHEY and CDR2 is SMNVEV (reference sequence). CDR3 DNA sequence: TGTGCCAGCAGTTTATACCCCCCGGAGACCCGGGATGGCTACACCTTC. This sequence encodes CASSLYPPETRDGYTF.

The chain uses TRBV29-1 and TRBJ2-2; 7 positions agree with TRBD1. CDR3 length equals 15 residues. In germline, CDR1 is SQVTM, CDR2 ANQGSEA. With 7 bases clipped from V and 3 bases from J, the junction kept 11 bases outside the gene matches. Here the CDR3 DNA reads TGCAGCGCAAGACCCTGGGACAGAGACACCGGGGAGCTGTTTTTT. It specifies CSARPWDRDTGELFF.

The V gene is TRBV2, the J gene TRBJ2-2; tentative D call: TRBD2 (6 bases). Trimming took off 5 bases at V and 1 base at J, with 11 bases between the two ends. Germline V gene sequence: CDR1 SNHLY, CDR2 FYNNEI. The CDR3 consists of 15 residues. CDR3 in amino acids: CASSLEGRNTGELFF. DNA for the CDR3: TGTGCCAGCAGTCTGGAGGGGCGGAACACCGGGGAGCTGTTTTTT.

The chain couples TRBV27 to TRBJ1-6, with a possible D match to TRBD1 (5 bases). This CDR3 is 14 amino acids long. Per the germline V gene, CDR1 is MNHEY and CDR2 is SMNVEV (reference sequence). Trimming removed 5 bases from V and 4 bases from J, with 9 bases in between. The CDR3 DNA is TGTGCCAGCAGTCACGACAGATATAATTCACCCCTCCACTTT. As protein: CASSHDRYNSPLHF.

The count of this clone is one. The gene calls are TRBV18 and TRBJ1-5; 12 nucleotides agree with TRBD1. Germline-derived CDR1 and CDR2 are KGHSH and LQKENI. This CDR3 spans 16 amino acids. Unmatched junction bases numbered 1, after V lost 4 bases and J lost 0 bases. The CDR3 sequence is CASSLGQGASNQPQHF. Here the CDR3 DNA reads TGTGCCAGCTCACTGGGACAGGGGGCTAGCAATCAGCCCCAGCATTTT. The full variable domain, in which reference TRBV18 and TRBJ1-5 provide the parts outside the CDR3, is NAGVMQNPRHLVRRRGQEARLRCSPMKGHSHVYWYRQLPEEGLKFMVYLQKENIIDESGMPKERFSAEFPKEGPSILRIQQVVRGDSAAYFCASSLGQGASNQPQHFGDGTRLSIL.

The V and J genes are TRBV28 and TRBJ1-5, with no clear D. The CDR3 contains 17 residues. Trimming left V 4 bases short and J 0 bases short, with 16 bases between. The germline gives CDR1 MDHEN, CDR2 SYDVKM. DNA for the CDR3: TGTGCCAGCAGTTCGGACCTCTTCCCCGGTAGCAATCAGCCCCAGCATTTT. It yields the protein CASSSDLFPGSNQPQHF.

The V call is TRBV30, the J call TRBJ1-1; 7 bases are a match to TRBD1. This CDR3 region has 14 residues. Trimming at V came to 5 bases and at J to 1 base, leaving 7 bases not matched to a gene. Germline CDR1 is GTSNPN and CDR2 is SVGIG (reference sequence). The CDR3 is CAWGTGAGNTEAFF. The CDR3, as DNA: TGTGCCTGGGGAACAGGGGCCGGGAACACTGAAGCTTTCTTT. The whole variable domain, remainder taken from reference TRBV30 and TRBJ1-1, is SQTIHQWPATLVQPVGSPLSLECTVEGTSNPNLYWYRQAAGRGLQLLFYSVGIGQISSEVPQNLSASRPQDRQFILSSKKLLLSDSGFYLCAWGTGAGNTEAFFGQGTRLTVV.

This chain links TRBV28 with TRBJ2-3; 12 bases are shared with TRBD1. Germline lookup yields CDR1 MDHEN and CDR2 SYDVKM. This CDR3 contains 15 residues. The J segment lost 9 bases and the V segment lost 6 bases, leaving 10 bases of the junction unmatched. The CDR3 region is CASRGDRGLRRTQYF. The CDR3, as DNA: TGTGCCAGCAGGGGGGACAGGGGGCTAAGGAGGACGCAGTATTTT.

The chain joins TRBV5-6 to TRBJ1-1; D perhaps matches TRBD1 (5 bases). CDR1 and CDR2 from the germline V gene are SGHDT and YYEEEE. The CDR3 length is 14 residues. Trimming took 0 bases from V and 3 from J, leaving 9 bases between them. In nucleotides, the CDR3 is TGTGCCAGCAGCTTGGAAGGGGCCTACACTGAAGCTTTCTTT. Translated: CASSLEGAYTEAFF. Filled out from reference TRBV5-6 and TRBJ1-1, the complete variable domain reads DAGVTQSPTHLIKTRGQQVTLRCSPKSGHDTVSWYQQALGQGPQFIFQYYEEEERQRGNFPDRFSGHQFPNYSSELNVNALLLGDSALYLCASSLEGAYTEAFFGQGTRLTVV.

The V and J genes are TRBV9 and TRBJ1-2; TRBD1 matches 7 bases. This CDR3 is built from 15 residues. In germline, CDR1 is SGDLS, CDR2 YYNGEE. The V segment lost 4 bases and the J segment 4 bases; nucleotides outside the gene matches: 10. The CDR3 protein is CASSPNPQGSYGYTF. The CDR3 bases are TGTGCCAGCAGCCCCAATCCACAGGGGAGCTATGGCTACACCTTC.

The gene calls are TRBV18 and TRBJ1-1, with 8 bases aligning to TRBD1. V lost 6 bases, J lost 6 bases, and 9 bases stayed unmatched. CDR1 is KGHSH, CDR2 LQKENI, per germline. This CDR3 spans 14 amino acids. CDR3 in DNA: TGTGCCAGCTCCCCTCAGGGGGCTGAGGCTGAAGCTTTCTTT. Amino acids: CASSPQGAEAEAFF. The full variable domain, rest sourced from reference TRBV18 and TRBJ1-1, is NAGVMQNPRHLVRRRGQEARLRCSPMKGHSHVYWYRQLPEEGLKFMVYLQKENIIDESGMPKERFSAEFPKEGPSILRIQQVVRGDSAAYFCASSPQGAEAEAFFGQGTRLTVV.

This clone appeared once. V usage is TRBV25-1 and J usage is TRBJ1-6; no clear D. There are 14 residues in the CDR3. CDR1 and CDR2 from the germline V gene are MGHDK and SYGVNS. V gave up 1 base and J gave up 6 bases, with 7 bases separating them. The CDR3 nucleotides are TGTGCCAGCAGTGAATTTATCTCTAATTCACCCCTCCACTTT. As protein: CASSEFISNSPLHF.

The chain has TRBV9 and TRBJ1-5; 8 bases agree with TRBD1. The V and J ends lost 4 bases and 6 bases, in that order; junction bases with no gene match: 9. This CDR3 has 15 amino acids. Germline values: CDR1 SGDLS, CDR2 YYNGEE. CDR3 DNA: TGTGCCAGCAGCCCTAATCCAGGGGGCGTTCAGCCCCAGCATTTT. This encodes CASSPNPGGVQPQHF.

V usage is TRBV7-9 and J usage is TRBJ1-3, with no clear D. CDR3 length: 14 residues. Between the trimmed V and J ends, which lost 4 bases and 4 bases, there was a span of 11 bases. Germline values: CDR1 SEHNR, CDR2 FQNEAQ (reference sequence). This chain's CDR3 is CASSSEYFGNTIYF. In DNA form, the CDR3 reads TGTGCCAGCAGCTCCGAGTATTTCGGAAACACCATATATTTT.

The chain joins TRBV30 to TRBJ1-2, with D tentatively TRBD1 (5 bases). Trimming stripped 3 bases from V and 3 bases from J, with 14 bases between. The CDR3 length is 14 residues. Germline V CDR1 and CDR2: GTSNPN, SVGIG (reference sequence). CDR3 amino acids: CAWSPGLGHYGYTF. CDR3 sequence (DNA): TGTGCCTGGAGCCCAGGGCTGGGACACTATGGCTACACCTTC.

The chain employs TRBV27 and TRBJ1-2; 8 bases match TRBD1. The CDR3 loop spans 15 amino acids. Germline values: CDR1 MNHEY, CDR2 SMNVEV (reference sequence). V lost 2 bases, J lost 4 bases, and 6 bases stayed unmatched. CDR3: CASSLQGARGYGYTF. The CDR3 DNA sequence: TGTGCCAGCAGTTTACAGGGGGCGCGCGGCTATGGCTACACCTTC.

The gene calls are TRBV6-5 and TRBJ1-4; D is uncertain. Between the trimmed V and J ends, which lost 2 bases and 4 bases, there was a span of 11 bases. The CDR3 is 15 residues long. Germline CDR1 and CDR2: MNHEY and SVGAGI. The CDR3 coding sequence is TGTGCCAGCAGTTACACAATGGGGAATAATGAAAAACTGTTTTTT. Translated: CASSYTMGNNEKLFF.

On this clone: Other DNA sequences of this sample code for an identical CDR3. V gene TRBV28 combines with J gene TRBJ1-2, with D tentatively TRBD1 (6 bases). CDR1 is MDHEN, CDR2 SYDVKM, per germline. The CDR3 length is 15 residues. V was cut by 10 bases and J by 2 bases, with 20 bases left in between. This CDR3 reads CAIPDRGRGNYGYTF. CDR3 nucleotides: TGTGCCATCCCCGACCGGGGGAGGGGGAACTATGGCTACACCTTC.

V usage is TRBV18 and J usage is TRBJ2-3; unclear D gene. This CDR3 region has 14 residues. Deletions cut 3 bases from V and 5 bases from J, with 12 bases between. Germline values: CDR1 KGHSH, CDR2 LQKENI. CDR3 amino acids: CASSPQWAEDTQYF. The CDR3 DNA is TGTGCCAGCTCACCCCAGTGGGCGGAAGATACGCAGTATTTT.

The CDR3 sequence: CSVVGTGGSNYGYTF. DNA of the CDR3: TGCAGCGTTGTGGGGACAGGGGGCTCGAACTATGGCTACACCTTC. The rearrangement links TRBV29-1 to TRBJ1-2; 12 bases match TRBD1. The CDR3 is made up of 15 amino acids. Losses at the gene ends were 4 bases for V and 2 bases for J; bases not matched to a gene: 5. Germline-derived CDR1 and CDR2 are SQVTM and ANQGSEA.